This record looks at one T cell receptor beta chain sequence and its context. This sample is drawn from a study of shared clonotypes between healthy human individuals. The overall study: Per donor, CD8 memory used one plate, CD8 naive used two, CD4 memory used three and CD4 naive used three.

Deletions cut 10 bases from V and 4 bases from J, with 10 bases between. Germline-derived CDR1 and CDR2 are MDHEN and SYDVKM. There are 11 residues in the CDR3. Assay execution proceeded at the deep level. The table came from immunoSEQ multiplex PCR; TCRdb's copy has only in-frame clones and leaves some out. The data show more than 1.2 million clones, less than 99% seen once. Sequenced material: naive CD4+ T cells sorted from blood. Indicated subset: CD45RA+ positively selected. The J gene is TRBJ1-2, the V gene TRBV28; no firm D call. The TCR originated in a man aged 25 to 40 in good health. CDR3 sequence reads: CATSVGYGYTF. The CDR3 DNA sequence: TGTGCCACCTCAGTAGGCTATGGCTACACCTTC.